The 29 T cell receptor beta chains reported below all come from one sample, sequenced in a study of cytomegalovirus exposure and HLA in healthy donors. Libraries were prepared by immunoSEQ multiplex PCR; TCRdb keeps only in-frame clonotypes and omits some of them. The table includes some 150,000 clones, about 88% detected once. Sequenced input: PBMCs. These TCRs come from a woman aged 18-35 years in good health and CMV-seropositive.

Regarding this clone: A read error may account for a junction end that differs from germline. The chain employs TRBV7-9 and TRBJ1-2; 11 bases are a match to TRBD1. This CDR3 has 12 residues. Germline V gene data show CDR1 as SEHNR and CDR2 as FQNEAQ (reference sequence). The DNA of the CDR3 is TGTGCCAGCAGCTCCCGAGGACAGGGGGCTGACTTC. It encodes CASSSRGQGADF.

CDR3 protein: CASSSKKRNQPQHF. CDR3 nucleotide sequence: TGTGCCAGCAGTTCCAAAAAGCGCAATCAGCCCCAGCATTTT. The chain uses TRBV11-3 and TRBJ1-5; D unclear. The CDR3 runs to 14 residues. The V gene lost 6 bases and the J gene lost 2 bases, with 11 bases spanning the gap. Germline V gene sequence: CDR1 SGHNT, CDR2 YENEEA.

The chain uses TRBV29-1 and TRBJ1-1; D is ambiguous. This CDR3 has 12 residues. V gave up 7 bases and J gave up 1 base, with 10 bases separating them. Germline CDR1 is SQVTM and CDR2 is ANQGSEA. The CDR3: CSAYAWNTEAFF. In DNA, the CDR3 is TGCAGCGCCTATGCGTGGAACACTGAAGCTTTCTTT.

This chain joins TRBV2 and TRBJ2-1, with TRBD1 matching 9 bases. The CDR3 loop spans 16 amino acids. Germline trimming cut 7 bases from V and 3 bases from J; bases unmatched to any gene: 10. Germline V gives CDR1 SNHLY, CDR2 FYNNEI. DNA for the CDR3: TGTGCCAGCAAAGACCCGGGACAGGGCCACTACAATGAGCAGTTCTTC. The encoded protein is CASKDPGQGHYNEQFF.

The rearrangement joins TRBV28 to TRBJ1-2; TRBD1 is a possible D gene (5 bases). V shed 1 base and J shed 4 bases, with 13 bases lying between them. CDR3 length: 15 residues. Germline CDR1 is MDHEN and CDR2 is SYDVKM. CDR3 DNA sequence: TGTGCCAGCAGTTTATCTCCCGGGACTCTCTATGGCTACACCTTC. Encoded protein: CASSLSPGTLYGYTF.

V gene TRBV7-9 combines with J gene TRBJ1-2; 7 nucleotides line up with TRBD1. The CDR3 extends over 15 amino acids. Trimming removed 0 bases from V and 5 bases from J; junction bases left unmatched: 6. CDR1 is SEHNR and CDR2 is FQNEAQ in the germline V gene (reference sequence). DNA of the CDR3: TGTGCCAGCAGCTTAGCGAACAGGGGAGAATATGGCTACACCTTC. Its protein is CASSLANRGEYGYTF.

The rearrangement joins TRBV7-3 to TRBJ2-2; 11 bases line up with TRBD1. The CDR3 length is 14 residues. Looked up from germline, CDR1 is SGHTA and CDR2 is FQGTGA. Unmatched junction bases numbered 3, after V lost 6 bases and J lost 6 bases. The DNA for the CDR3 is TGTGCCAGCAGTTTGGGACAGGGGGCCGGGGAGCTGTTTTTT. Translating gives CASSLGQGAGELFF. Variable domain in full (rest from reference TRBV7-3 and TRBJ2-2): GAGVSQTPSNKVTEKGKYVELRCDPISGHTALYWYRQSLGQGPEFLIYFQGTGAADDSGLPNDRFFAVRPEGSVSTLKIQRTERGDSAVYLCASSLGQGAGELFFGEGSRLTVL.

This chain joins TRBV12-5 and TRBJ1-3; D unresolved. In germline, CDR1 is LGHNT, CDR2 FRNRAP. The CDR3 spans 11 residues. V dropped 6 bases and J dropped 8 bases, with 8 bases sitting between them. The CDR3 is CASGPGDTIYF. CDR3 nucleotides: TGTGCTAGTGGCCCCGGGGACACCATATATTTT.

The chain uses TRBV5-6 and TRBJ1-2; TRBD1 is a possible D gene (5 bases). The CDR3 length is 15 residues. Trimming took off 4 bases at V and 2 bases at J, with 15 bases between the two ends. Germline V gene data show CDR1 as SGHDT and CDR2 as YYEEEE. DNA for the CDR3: TGTGCCAGCAGCCCCTTTATAGGACAAAACTATGGCTACACCTTC. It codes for CASSPFIGQNYGYTF.

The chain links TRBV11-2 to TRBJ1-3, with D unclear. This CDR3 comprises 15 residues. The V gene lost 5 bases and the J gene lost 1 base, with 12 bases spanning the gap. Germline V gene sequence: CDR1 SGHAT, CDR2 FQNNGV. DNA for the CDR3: TGTGCCAGCAGCCCTCCCCCGGGGTCTGGAAACACCATATATTTT. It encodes CASSPPPGSGNTIYF.

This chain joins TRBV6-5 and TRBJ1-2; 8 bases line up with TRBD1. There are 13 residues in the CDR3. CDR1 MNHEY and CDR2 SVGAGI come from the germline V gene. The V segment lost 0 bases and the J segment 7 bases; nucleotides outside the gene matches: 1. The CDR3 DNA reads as TGTGCCAGCAGTTACTCGGGACAGGCTGGCTACACCTTC. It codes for CASSYSGQAGYTF.

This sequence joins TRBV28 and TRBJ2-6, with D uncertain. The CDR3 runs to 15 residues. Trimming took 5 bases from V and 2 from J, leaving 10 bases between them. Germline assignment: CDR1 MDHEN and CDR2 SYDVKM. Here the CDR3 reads CASSLHTTGANVLTF. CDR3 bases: TGTGCCAGCAGTCTCCACACAACTGGGGCCAACGTCCTGACTTTC.

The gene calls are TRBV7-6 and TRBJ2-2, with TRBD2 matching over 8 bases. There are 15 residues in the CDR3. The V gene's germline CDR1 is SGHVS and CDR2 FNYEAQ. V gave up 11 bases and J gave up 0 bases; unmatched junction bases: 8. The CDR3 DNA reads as TGTGCCGCCTCAAGGGGACTAGCGAACACCGGGGAGCTGTTTTTT. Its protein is CAASRGLANTGELFF.

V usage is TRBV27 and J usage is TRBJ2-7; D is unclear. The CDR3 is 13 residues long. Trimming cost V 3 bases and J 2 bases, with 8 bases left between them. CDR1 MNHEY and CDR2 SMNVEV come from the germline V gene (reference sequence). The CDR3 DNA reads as TGTGCCAGCAGTTTTGACGGAGCCTACGAGCAGTACTTC. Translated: CASSFDGAYEQYF.

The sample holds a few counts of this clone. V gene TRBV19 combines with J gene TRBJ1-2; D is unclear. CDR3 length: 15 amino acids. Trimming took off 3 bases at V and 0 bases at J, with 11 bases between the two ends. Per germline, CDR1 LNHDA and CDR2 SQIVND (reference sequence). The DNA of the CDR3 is TGTGCCAGTAGTATCGGAACGAGGGCTAACTATGGCTACACCTTC. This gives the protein CASSIGTRANYGYTF.

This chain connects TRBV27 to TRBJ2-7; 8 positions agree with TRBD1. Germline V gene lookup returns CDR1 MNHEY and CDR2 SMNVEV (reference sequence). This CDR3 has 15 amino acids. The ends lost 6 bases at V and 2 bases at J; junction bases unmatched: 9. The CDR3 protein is CASSSLPGQAYEQYF. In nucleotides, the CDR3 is TGTGCCAGCAGCTCACTCCCGGGACAGGCCTACGAGCAGTACTTC.

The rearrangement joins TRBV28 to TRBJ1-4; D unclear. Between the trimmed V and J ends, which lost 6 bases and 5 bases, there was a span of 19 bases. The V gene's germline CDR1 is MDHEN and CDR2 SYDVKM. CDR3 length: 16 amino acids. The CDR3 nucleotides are TGTGCCAGCAGCTCCCGACGGTCCGGCAGGAATGAAAAACTGTTTTTT. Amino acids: CASSSRRSGRNEKLFF.

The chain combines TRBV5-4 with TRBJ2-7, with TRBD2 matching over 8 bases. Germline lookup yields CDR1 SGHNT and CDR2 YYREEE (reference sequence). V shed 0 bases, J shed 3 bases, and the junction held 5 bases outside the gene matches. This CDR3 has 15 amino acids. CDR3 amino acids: CASSLATSGFYEQYF. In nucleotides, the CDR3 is TGTGCCAGCAGCTTGGCCACTAGCGGATTCTACGAGCAGTACTTC.

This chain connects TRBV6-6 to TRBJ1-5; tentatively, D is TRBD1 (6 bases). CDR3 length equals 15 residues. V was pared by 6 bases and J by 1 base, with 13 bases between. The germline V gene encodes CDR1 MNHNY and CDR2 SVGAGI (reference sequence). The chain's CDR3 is CASSQIDRSNQPQHF. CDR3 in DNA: TGTGCCAGCAGCCAAATCGACAGGAGCAATCAGCCCCAGCATTTT.

The CDR3 nucleotides are TGTGCCAGCAGCTTAGCAGACCATATGGGGGGCAATGAGCAGTTCTTC. It is translated as CASSLADHMGGNEQFF. The chain combines TRBV7-9 with TRBJ2-1; D might be TRBD2 (6 bases). The CDR3 runs to 16 residues. Between the trimmed V and J ends, which lost 0 bases and 6 bases, there was a span of 15 bases. Germline V gives CDR1 SEHNR, CDR2 FQNEAQ (reference sequence).

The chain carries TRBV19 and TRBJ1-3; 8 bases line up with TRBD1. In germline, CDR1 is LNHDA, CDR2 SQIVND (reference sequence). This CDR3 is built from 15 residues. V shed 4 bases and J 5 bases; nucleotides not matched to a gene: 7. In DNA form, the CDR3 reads TGTGCCAGTAGTACCGGACAGGGATTCCGAAACACCATATATTTT. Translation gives CASSTGQGFRNTIYF. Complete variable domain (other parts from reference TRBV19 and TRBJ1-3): DGGITQSPKYLFRKEGQNVTLSCEQNLNHDAMYWYRQDPGQGLRLIYYSQIVNDFQKGDIAEGYSVSREKKESFPLTVTSAQKNPTAFYLCASSTGQGFRNTIYFGEGSWLTVV.

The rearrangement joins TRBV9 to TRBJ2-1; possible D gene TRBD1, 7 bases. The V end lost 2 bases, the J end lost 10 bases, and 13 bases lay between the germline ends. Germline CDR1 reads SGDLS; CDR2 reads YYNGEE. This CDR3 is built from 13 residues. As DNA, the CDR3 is TGTGCCAGCAGCGTGCAGGGGGGCAGGGAGCAGTTCTTC. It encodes CASSVQGGREQFF.

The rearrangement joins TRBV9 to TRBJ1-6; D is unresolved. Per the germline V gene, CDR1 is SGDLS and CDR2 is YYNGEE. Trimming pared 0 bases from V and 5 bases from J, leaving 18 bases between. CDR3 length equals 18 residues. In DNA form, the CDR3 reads TGTGCCAGCAGCGTAGGGCCCTTTCGGGCCGGGGATAATTCACCCCTCCACTTT. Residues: CASSVGPFRAGDNSPLHF.

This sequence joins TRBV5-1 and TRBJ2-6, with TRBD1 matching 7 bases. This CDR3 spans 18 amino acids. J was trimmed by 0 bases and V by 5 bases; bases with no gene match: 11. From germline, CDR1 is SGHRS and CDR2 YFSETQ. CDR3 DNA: TGCGCCAGCAGGAAAACGGACAGGAAGGACTCTGGGGCCAACGTCCTGACTTTC. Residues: CASRKTDRKDSGANVLTF.

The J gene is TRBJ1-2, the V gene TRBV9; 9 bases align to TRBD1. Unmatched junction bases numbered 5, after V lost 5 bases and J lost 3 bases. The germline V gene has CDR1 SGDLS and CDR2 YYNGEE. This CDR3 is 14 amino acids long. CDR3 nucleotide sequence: TGTGCCAGCAGGGGACAGGGAAGTGACTATGGCTACACCTTC. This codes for CASRGQGSDYGYTF.

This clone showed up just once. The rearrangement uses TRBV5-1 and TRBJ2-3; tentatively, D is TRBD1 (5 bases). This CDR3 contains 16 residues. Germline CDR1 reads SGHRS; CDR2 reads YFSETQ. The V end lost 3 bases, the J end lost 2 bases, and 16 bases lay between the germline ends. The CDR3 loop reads CASSSKDSLLTDTQYF. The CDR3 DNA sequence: TGCGCCAGCAGCTCAAAAGACAGCCTCCTCACAGATACGCAGTATTTT.

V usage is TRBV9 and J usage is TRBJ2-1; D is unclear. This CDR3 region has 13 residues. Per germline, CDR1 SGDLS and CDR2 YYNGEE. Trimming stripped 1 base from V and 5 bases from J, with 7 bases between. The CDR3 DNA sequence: TGTGCCAGCAGCGTAAACCCTAACAATGAGCAGTTCTTC. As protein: CASSVNPNNEQFF.

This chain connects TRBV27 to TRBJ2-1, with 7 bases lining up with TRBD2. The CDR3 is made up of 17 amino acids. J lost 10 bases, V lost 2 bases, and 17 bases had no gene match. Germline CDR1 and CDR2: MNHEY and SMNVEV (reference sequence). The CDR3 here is CASSLGGSGGSLFEQFF. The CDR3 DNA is TGTGCCAGCAGTTTAGGTGGGTCCGGGGGGTCCCTTTTCGAGCAGTTCTTC.

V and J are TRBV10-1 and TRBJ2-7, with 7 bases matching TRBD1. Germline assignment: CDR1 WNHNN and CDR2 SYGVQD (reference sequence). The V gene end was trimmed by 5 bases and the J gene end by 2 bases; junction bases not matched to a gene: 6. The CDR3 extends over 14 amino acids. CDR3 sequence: CASSRAGTAYEQYF. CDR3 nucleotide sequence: TGCGCCAGCAGTAGGGCCGGGACAGCCTACGAGCAGTACTTC.